The 5 T cell receptor beta chains below come from one sample, sequenced in a study of T cell repertoires in aging, cancer and after chemotherapy. Peripheral blood genomic DNA, not sorted cells or RNA, was the template. TRB rearrangements spanning V, D and J were amplified using mixed TRB-A/B primers. TCRdb processed the multiplex PCR reads anew with MiXCR; each CDR3 protein has one entry. The repertoire includes under 15,000 distinct CDR3 sequences, roughly 25% of them detected once, and about 50% sits in the top ten. The sequenced sample consisted of blood. All receptors come from a human donor in good health.

This clonotype has a handful of counts. The chain recombines TRBV20-1 with TRBJ1-5; 7 bases are shared with TRBD1. Germline lookup yields CDR1 DFQATT and CDR2 SNEGSKA (reference sequence). V trimming: 6 bases; J trimming: 4 bases; junction bases outside the gene matches: 6. The CDR3 has 13 residues. Written as DNA, the CDR3 is TGCAGTGCCGCCCGGACAGGTAATCAGCCCCAGCATTTT. Residues: CSAARTGNQPQHF.

This clonotype has more than one count but fewer than ten. The J gene is TRBJ2-5, the V gene TRBV7-3, with D perhaps TRBD1 or TRBD2 (5 bases each). The CDR3 spans 13 residues. V lost 5 bases to trimming and J lost 5 bases, with 12 bases between them. The germline V gene encodes CDR1 SGHTA and CDR2 FQGTGA. CDR3 sequence (DNA): TGTGCCAGCAGCCTGGGACCAAAGGAGACCCAGTACTTC. This gives the protein CASSLGPKETQYF.

The chain is built from TRBV7-3 and TRBJ2-2; a possible D gene is TRBD1 (6 bases). CDR1 and CDR2 (germline): SGHTA, FQGTGA. The CDR3 has 16 residues. V lost 4 bases and J 7 bases, leaving 19 bases between the germline ends. The chain's CDR3 is CASSSTSLIGGGELFF. In nucleotides, the CDR3 is TGTGCCAGCAGCTCAACATCCTTAATAGGGGGCGGGGAGCTGTTTTTT.

As regards this clonotype: A single base separates this from a much larger clone, so it may be a read error. The chain couples TRBV20-1 to TRBJ1-3, with a possible D match to TRBD1 (6 bases). CDR1 is DFQATT, CDR2 SNEGSKA, per germline (reference sequence). This CDR3 region has 14 residues. CDR3 nucleotides: TGCAGTGCTAGCGGTCCAGGGGTTGGAAACACCATAAATTTT. It specifies CSASGPGVGNTINF.

This clonotype has more than one count but fewer than ten. V and J are TRBV11-2 and TRBJ2-7; the match to TRBD2 covers 8 bases. V lost 2 bases to trimming and J lost 3 bases; unmatched junction nucleotides: 6. The CDR3 has 15 amino acids. The V gene's germline CDR1 is SGHAT and CDR2 FQNNGV. As DNA, the CDR3 is TGTGCCAGCAGCTTAAGGCGGGGGGCGGGCTACGAGCAGTACTTC. This sequence encodes CASSLRRGAGYEQYF.